This TCR beta chain was found in a study of T-cell memory formation after mild COVID-19. Study-level points and caveats: Cross-reactive memory seemingly joined, as some responding clones were found in pre-infection memory.

Regarding this clonotype: The antigen remains unidentified.

In germline, CDR1 is LGHDT, CDR2 YNNKEL (reference sequence). The CDR3 contains 16 residues. V shed 4 bases, J shed 5 bases, and the junction held 10 bases outside the gene matches. TCRdb processed the 5' RACE reads anew with MiXCR; each CDR3 protein has one entry. The sample lists just over 400,000 distinct CDR3 sequences; around 22% were seen once. The TCR originated in an adult woman who had mild COVID-19 (a few samples of this study predate the infection). Cell type and time point are not known. The sequenced sample consisted of PBMCs or a T cell subset sorted from them (not recorded which). The chain couples TRBV3-1 to TRBJ2-2; 7 nucleotides line up with TRBD2. CDR3 residues: CASSPEAGRGTGELFF. The CDR3 coding sequence is TGTGCCAGCAGCCCCGAAGCGGGGAGGGGTACCGGGGAGCTGTTTTTT.